This T cell receptor (beta chain) was documented in a study of blood T cell repertoires in COVID-19. On the study more broadly: Some COVID-19 samples were acute and others convalescent; all came from the United States, Italy and Spain.

CDR3 size: 14 residues. The junction had 7 bases not matched to a gene; V was cut back by 7 bases and J by 6 bases. Germline loops: CDR1 SNHLY, CDR2 FYNNEI. Sequencing used immunoSEQ multiplex PCR; TCRdb keeps in-frame clones, though not all of them. The sample comprises some 210,000 clones, more than 70% of which are singletons, and roughly 5.6% rests with the top ten. This receptor was taken from a middle-aged woman who had recovered from COVID-19. Sequencing was performed on peripheral blood. The chain carries TRBV2 and TRBJ1-5; 9 bases map to TRBD1. In nucleotides, the CDR3 is TGTGCCAGCAACGGACAGGGGAGAACTCAGCCCCAGCATTTT. This codes for CASNGQGRTQPQHF. The variable domain in full, with the rest retrieved from reference TRBV2 and TRBJ1-5, is EPEVTQTPSHQVTQMGQEVILRCVPISNHLYFYWYRQILGQKVEFLVSFYNNEISEKSEIFDDQFSVERPDGSNFTLKIRSTKLEDSAMYFCASNGQGRTQPQHFGDGTRLSIL.